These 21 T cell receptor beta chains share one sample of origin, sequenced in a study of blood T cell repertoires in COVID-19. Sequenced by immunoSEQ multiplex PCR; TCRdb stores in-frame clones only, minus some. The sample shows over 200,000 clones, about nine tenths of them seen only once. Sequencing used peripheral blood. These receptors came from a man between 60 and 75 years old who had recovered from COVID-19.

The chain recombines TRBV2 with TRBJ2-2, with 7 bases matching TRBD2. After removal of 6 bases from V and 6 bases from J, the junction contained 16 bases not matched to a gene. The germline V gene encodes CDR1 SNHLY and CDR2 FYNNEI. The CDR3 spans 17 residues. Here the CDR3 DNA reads TGTGCCAGCAGCCGCGGGGGTGGCGTTCAAGCCGCCGGGGAGCTGTTTTTT. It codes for CASSRGGGVQAAGELFF.

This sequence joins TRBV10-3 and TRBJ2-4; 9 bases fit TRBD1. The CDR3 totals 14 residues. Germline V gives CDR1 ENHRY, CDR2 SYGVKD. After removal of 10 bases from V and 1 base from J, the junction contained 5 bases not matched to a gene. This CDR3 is CATQGASAKNIQYF. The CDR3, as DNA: TGTGCCACACAGGGGGCATCGGCCAAAAACATTCAGTACTTC.

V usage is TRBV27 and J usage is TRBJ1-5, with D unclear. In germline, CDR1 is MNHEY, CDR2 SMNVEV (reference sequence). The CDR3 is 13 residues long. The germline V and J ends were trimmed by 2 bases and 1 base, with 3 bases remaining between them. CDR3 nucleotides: TGTGCCAGCAGTTTACTAAGCAATCAGCCCCAGCATTTT. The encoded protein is CASSLLSNQPQHF.

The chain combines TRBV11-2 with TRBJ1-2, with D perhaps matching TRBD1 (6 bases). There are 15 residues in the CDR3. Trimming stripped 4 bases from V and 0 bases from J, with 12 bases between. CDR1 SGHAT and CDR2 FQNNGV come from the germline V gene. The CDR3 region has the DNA TGTGCCAGCAGCTCCACTGGGACATCTAACTATGGCTACACCTTC. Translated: CASSSTGTSNYGYTF. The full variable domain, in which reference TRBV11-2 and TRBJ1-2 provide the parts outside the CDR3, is EAGVAQSPRYKIIEKRQSVAFWCNPISGHATLYWYQQILGQGPKLLIQFQNNGVVDDSQLPKDRFSAERLKGVDSTLKIQPAKLEDSAVYLCASSSTGTSNYGYTFGSGTRLTVV.

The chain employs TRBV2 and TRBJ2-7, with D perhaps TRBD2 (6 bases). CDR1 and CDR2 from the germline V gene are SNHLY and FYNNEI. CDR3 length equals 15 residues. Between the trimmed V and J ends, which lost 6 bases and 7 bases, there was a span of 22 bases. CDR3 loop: CASSRRGTPLQEQYF. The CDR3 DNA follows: TGTGCCAGCAGCAGGAGGGGCACCCCTTTACAAGAGCAGTACTTC.

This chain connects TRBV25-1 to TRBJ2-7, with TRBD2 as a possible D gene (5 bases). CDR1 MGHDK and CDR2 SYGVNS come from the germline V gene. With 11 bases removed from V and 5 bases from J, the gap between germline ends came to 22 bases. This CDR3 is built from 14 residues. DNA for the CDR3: TGTGCCCGGAAGGGAGCGGAGCCTCCCGACGAGCAGTACTTC. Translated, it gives CARKGAEPPDEQYF.

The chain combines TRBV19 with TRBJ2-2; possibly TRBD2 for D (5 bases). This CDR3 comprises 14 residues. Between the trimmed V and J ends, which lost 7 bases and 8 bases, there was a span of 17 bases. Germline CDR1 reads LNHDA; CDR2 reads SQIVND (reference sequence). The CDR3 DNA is TGTGCCAGTACCCAATCGGGGTGGGTGGGGGAGCTGTTTTTT. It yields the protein CASTQSGWVGELFF.

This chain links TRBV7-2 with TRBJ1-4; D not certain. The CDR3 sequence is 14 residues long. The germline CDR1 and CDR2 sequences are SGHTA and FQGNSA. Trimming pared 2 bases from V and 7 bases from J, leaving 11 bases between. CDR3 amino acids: CASSLRWRGEKLFF. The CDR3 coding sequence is TGTGCCAGCAGCTTAAGGTGGCGGGGTGAAAAACTGTTTTTT.

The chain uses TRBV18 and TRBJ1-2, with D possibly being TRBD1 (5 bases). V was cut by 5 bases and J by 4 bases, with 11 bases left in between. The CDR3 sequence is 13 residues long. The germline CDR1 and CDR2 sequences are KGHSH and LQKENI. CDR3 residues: CASSDSISYGYTF. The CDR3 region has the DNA TGTGCCAGCTCAGACAGCATTAGCTATGGCTACACCTTC.

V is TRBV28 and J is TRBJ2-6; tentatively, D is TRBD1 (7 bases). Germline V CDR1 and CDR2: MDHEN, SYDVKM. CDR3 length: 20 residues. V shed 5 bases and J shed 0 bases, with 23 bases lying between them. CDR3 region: CASSHPRGRGAVSGANVLTF. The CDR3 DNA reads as TGTGCCAGCAGTCACCCTAGGGGCAGGGGGGCCGTCTCTGGGGCCAACGTCCTGACTTTC.

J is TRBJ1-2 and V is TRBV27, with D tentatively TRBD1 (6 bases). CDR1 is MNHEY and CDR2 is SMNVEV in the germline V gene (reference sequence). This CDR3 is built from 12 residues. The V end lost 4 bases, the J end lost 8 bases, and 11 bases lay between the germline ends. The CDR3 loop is CASSSFGQGYTF. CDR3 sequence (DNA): TGTGCCAGCAGTTCCTTCGGACAGGGCTACACCTTC.

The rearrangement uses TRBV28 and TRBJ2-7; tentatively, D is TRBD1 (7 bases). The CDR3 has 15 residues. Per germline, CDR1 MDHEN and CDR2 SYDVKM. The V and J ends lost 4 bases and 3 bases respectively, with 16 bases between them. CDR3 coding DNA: TGTGCCAGCAGTTCACCCGGCGGGACAGTCTACGAGCAGTACTTC. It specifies CASSSPGGTVYEQYF.

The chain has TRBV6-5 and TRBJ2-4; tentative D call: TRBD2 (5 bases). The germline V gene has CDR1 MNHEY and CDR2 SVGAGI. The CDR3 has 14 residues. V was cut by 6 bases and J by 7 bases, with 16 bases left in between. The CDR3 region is CASSSPERRNIQYF. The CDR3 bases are TGTGCCAGCAGCTCCCCGGAGCGGAGGAACATTCAGTACTTC.

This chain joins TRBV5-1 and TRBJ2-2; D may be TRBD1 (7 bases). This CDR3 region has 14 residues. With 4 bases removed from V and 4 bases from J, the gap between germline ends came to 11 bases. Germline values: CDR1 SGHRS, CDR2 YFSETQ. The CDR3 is CASSPQGGTGELFF. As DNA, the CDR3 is TGCGCCAGCAGCCCCCAGGGGGGCACCGGGGAGCTGTTTTTT.

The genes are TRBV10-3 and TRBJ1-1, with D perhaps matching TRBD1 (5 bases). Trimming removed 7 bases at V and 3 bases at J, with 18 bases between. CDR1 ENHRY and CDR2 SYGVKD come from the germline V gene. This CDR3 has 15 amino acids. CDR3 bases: TGTGCCATCAAGGCGGCAGGGTCTTCGGACACTGAAGCTTTCTTT. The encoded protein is CAIKAAGSSDTEAFF.

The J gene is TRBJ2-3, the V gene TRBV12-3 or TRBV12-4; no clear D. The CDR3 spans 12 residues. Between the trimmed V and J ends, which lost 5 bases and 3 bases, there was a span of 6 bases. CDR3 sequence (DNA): TGTGCCAGCAGTCCCCGGACAGATACGCAGTATTTT. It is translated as CASSPRTDTQYF.

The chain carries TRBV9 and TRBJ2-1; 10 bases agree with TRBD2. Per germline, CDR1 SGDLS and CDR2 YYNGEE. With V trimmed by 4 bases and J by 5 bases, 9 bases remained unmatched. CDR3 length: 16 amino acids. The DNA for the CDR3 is TGTGCCAGCAGCACAGGGGGGACTAGCGTACACAATGAGCAGTTCTTC. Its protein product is CASSTGGTSVHNEQFF.

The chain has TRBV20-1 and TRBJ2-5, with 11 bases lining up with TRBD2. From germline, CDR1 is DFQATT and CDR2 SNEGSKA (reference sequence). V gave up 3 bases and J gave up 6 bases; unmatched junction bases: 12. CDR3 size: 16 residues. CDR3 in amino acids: CSASSLAGGIEKTQYF. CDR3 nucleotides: TGCAGTGCTAGTAGCCTAGCGGGGGGAATTGAGAAGACCCAGTACTTC.

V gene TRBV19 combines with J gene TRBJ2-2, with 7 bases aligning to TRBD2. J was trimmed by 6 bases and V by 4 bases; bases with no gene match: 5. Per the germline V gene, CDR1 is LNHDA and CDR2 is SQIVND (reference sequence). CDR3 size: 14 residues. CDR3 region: CASSTLGGAGELFF. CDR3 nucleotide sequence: TGTGCCAGTAGTACGCTGGGGGGGGCCGGGGAGCTGTTTTTT. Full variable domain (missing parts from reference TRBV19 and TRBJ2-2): DGGITQSPKYLFRKEGQNVTLSCEQNLNHDAMYWYRQDPGQGLRLIYYSQIVNDFQKGDIAEGYSVSREKKESFPLTVTSAQKNPTAFYLCASSTLGGAGELFFGEGSRLTVL.

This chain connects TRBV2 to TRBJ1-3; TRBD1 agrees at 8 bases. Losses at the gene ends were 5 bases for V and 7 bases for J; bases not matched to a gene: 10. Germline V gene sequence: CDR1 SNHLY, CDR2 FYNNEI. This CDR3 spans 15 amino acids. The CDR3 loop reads CASSLRQGTLNTIYF. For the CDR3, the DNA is TGTGCCAGCAGTCTGAGACAGGGGACGTTGAACACCATATATTTT. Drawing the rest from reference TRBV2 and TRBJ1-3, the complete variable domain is EPEVTQTPSHQVTQMGQEVILRCVPISNHLYFYWYRQILGQKVEFLVSFYNNEISEKSEIFDDQFSVERPDGSNFTLKIRSTKLEDSAMYFCASSLRQGTLNTIYFGEGSWLTVV.

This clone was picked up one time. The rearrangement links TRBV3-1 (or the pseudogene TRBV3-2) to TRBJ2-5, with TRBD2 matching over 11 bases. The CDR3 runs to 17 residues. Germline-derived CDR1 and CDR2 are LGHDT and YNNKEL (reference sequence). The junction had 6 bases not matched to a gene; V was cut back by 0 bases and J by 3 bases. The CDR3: CASSQEGLAAFKETQYF. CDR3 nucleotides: TGTGCCAGCAGCCAAGAGGGACTAGCGGCTTTCAAAGAGACCCAGTACTTC.